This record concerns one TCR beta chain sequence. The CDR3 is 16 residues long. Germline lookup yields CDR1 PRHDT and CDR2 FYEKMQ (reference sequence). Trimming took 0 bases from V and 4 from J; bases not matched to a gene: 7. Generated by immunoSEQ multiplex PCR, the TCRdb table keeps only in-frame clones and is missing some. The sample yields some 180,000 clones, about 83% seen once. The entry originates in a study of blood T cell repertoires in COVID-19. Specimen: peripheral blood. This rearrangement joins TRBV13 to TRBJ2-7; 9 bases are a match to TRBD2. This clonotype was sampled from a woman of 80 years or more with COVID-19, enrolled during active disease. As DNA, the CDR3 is TGTGCCAGCAGCTTAGGCTGGCGGGGGGGAATGTACGAGCAGTACTTC. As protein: CASSLGWRGGMYEQYF.